The clone carrying this TCR beta chain was recorded at least ten times. Its antigen is as yet unknown. Full-length variable regions came from constant-region reverse primers plus semi-nested Nested Universal Primer A PCR. In TCRdb, the 5' RACE reads were re-called with MiXCR into one record per CDR3 protein. The table has about 10,000 distinct CDR3 sequences, 11% to 15% seen once. The CDR3 loop spans 15 amino acids. CDR1 is SEHNR, CDR2 FQNEAQ, per germline (reference sequence). Trimming took 5 bases from V and 1 from J; bases not matched to a gene: 7. Findings and caveats of the study: The larger-cohort validation was restricted to a single TCR beta V-J rearrangement rather than whole repertoires. The TCR gene usage of tumor memory CD4+ T cells clustered together with blood and lymph node memory CD4+ cells and with lymph node naive CD4+ cells. Tumor Treg TCRs overlapped most with tumor naive CD4+ cells.

The sorted Tregs were CD4+CD25+CD127-/low cells. Sequencing input: Tregs sorted from blood. This TCR was recovered from a female donor with breast cancer. The gene calls are TRBV7-9 and TRBJ2-5, with 7 bases fitting TRBD1. In nucleotides, the CDR3 is TGTGCCAGCAGCCCGACGACAGGGCCCCAAGAGACCCAGTACTTC. It encodes CASSPTTGPQETQYF. The whole variable domain, filled in from reference TRBV7-9 and TRBJ2-5, reads DTGVSQNPRHKITKRGQNVTFRCDPISEHNRLYWYRQTLGQGPEFLTYFQNEAQLEKSRLLSDRFSAERPKGSFSTLEIQRTEQGDSAMYLCASSPTTGPQETQYFGPGTRLLVL.